Following are 19 T cell receptor beta chains from one sample sequenced in a study of cytomegalovirus exposure and HLA in healthy donors (dated by TCRdb to 2017 to 2019). Library creation used the immunoSEQ multiplex PCR assay. Drawn from immuneACCESS, this table holds only the in-frame rearrangements with V and J called that TCRdb kept. Clones are partly lost; checked studies trace under half to an unresolved V gene and leave the rest unexplained. Present in this sample are about 200,000 clones, approximately 85% of which were seen just once. Over 1.1% of the sample is held by the ten biggest clonotypes. The sequencing input was PBMCs. The receptors derive from a woman under 30 in good health and CMV-seronegative.

This chain links TRBV9 with TRBJ1-4, with D possibly TRBD1 on 6 matching bases. V was cut by 0 bases and J by 10 bases, with 13 bases left in between. Germline V gene data show CDR1 as SGDLS and CDR2 as YYNGEE. The CDR3 is 14 amino acids. CDR3 DNA sequence: TGTGCCAGCAGCGTAGGAAGGACAGTCAGAAAACTGTTTTTT. Amino acid sequence: CASSVGRTVRKLFF.

The CDR3: CASSEFRAGTFSDTQYF. CDR3 DNA sequence: TGCGCCAGCAGTGAGTTCAGGGCCGGGACATTTTCCGATACGCAGTATTTT. V usage is TRBV10-1 and J usage is TRBJ2-3; weak D call: TRBD1 (6 bases). CDR1 and CDR2 (germline): WNHNN, SYGVQD (reference sequence). V was cut by 1 base and J by 6 bases, with 20 bases left in between. CDR3 length: 17 amino acids.

V is TRBV11-2 and J is TRBJ2-7; 8 nucleotides match TRBD1. Trimming took 6 bases from V and 5 from J; bases not matched to a gene: 12. Germline V gene data show CDR1 as SGHAT and CDR2 as FQNNGV. CDR3 size: 15 residues. DNA for the CDR3: TGTGCCAGCAGACCCCCCGGACAGGGATTTAACGAGCAGTACTTC. Its protein is CASRPPGQGFNEQYF.

V and J are TRBV6-4 and TRBJ2-3; 10 bases are a match to TRBD1. The CDR3 totals 15 residues. CDR1 and CDR2 from the germline V gene are MRHNA and SNTAGT. Germline trimming cut 2 bases from V and 2 bases from J; bases unmatched to any gene: 1. The CDR3 coding sequence is TGTGCCAGCAGTGACGGGACAGGGGACACAGATACGCAGTATTTT. Translating gives CASSDGTGDTDTQYF.

This rearrangement joins TRBV6-4 to TRBJ1-6; no firm D call. The CDR3 sequence is 14 residues long. CDR1 and CDR2 (germline): MRHNA, SNTAGT. Trimming pared 3 bases from V and 7 bases from J, leaving 10 bases between. In DNA, the CDR3 is TGTGCCAGCAGTGAATGGGCAGAAAATTCACCCCTCCACTTT. Translation: CASSEWAENSPLHF.

The chain couples TRBV9 to TRBJ2-5; 9 bases map to TRBD2. Losses at the gene ends were 0 bases for V and 3 bases for J; bases not matched to a gene: 12. Germline CDR1 reads SGDLS; CDR2 reads YYNGEE. The CDR3 is 18 residues long. DNA for the CDR3: TGTGCCAGCAGCGTAGCTCTTCCGGGGGTAGCGGGAGAAGAGACCCAGTACTTC. This codes for CASSVALPGVAGEETQYF. Based on the CDR3 plus reference TRBV9 and TRBJ2-5, the full variable domain is DSGVTQTPKHLITATGQRVTLRCSPRSGDLSVYWYQQSLDQGLQFLIQYYNGEERAKGNILERFSAQQFPDLHSELNLSSLELGDSALYFCASSVALPGVAGEETQYFGPGTRLLVL.

The chain carries TRBV27 and TRBJ2-7, with a weak D call TRBD1 (6 bases). Germline values: CDR1 MNHEY, CDR2 SMNVEV (reference sequence). CDR3 length equals 15 residues. Trimming removed 6 bases from V and 3 bases from J, with 18 bases in between. CDR3 protein: CASRLSRQGIYEQYF. CDR3 coding DNA: TGTGCCAGCAGGCTATCGAGGCAGGGGATCTACGAGCAGTACTTC.

The chain is built from TRBV7-2 and TRBJ2-1, with unresolved D. This CDR3 comprises 14 residues. Germline V CDR1 and CDR2: SGHTA, FQGNSA. The V and J ends lost 5 bases and 5 bases respectively, with 13 bases between them. CDR3 nucleotides: TGTGCCAGCAGCCCTCGAGCGCTAAACAATGAGCAGTTCTTC. Translated, it gives CASSPRALNNEQFF.

V is TRBV2 and J is TRBJ2-7; TRBD2 matches 7 bases. CDR1 SNHLY and CDR2 FYNNEI come from the germline V gene. This CDR3 comprises 15 residues. Germline trimming cut 1 base from V and 3 bases from J; bases unmatched to any gene: 6. The CDR3 coding sequence is TGTGCCAGCAGTGAAGGGGGGGGATTTAGCTACGAGCAGTACTTC. This sequence encodes CASSEGGGFSYEQYF. Together with reference TRBV2 and TRBJ2-7, the CDR3 gives the full variable domain: EPEVTQTPSHQVTQMGQEVILRCVPISNHLYFYWYRQILGQKVEFLVSFYNNEISEKSEIFDDQFSVERPDGSNFTLKIRSTKLEDSAMYFCASSEGGGFSYEQYFGPGTRLTVT.

The chain employs TRBV7-2 and TRBJ1-2; 10 nucleotides match TRBD1. Germline V CDR1 and CDR2: SGHTA, FQGNSA. V shed 4 bases and J 2 bases; nucleotides not matched to a gene: 4. The CDR3 is 15 amino acids. The CDR3 reads CASSSPGQGNYGYTF. CDR3 DNA: TGTGCCAGCAGCTCCCCGGGACAGGGGAACTATGGCTACACCTTC.

The table lists this clone with a count of one. This same CDR3 is encoded by further DNA sequences in the sample. J is TRBJ2-3 and V is TRBV30, with a weak D call TRBD1 (5 bases). The V end lost 3 bases, the J end lost 1 base, and 11 bases lay between the germline ends. Germline lookup yields CDR1 GTSNPN and CDR2 SVGIG (reference sequence). This CDR3 spans 14 amino acids. The CDR3 DNA is TGTGCCTGGAGCCGGCAGGGCGGCACAGATACGCAGTATTTT. It specifies CAWSRQGGTDTQYF.

This clone was seen just once. The chain recombines TRBV6-1 with TRBJ1-1; possible D gene TRBD1, 5 bases. The germline V and J ends were trimmed by 3 bases and 5 bases, with 10 bases remaining between them. The germline gives CDR1 MNHNS, CDR2 SASEGT. This CDR3 is 13 amino acids long. CDR3 DNA: TGTGCCAGCAGTGATTTAGGGGCGACTGAAGCTTTCTTT. Translated, it gives CASSDLGATEAFF.

The CDR3 DNA reads TGTGCCAGTAGTATGGGAAGCGGGAGTGTGGAAGTTACGCAGTATTTT. This codes for CASSMGSGSVEVTQYF. The chain couples TRBV19 to TRBJ2-3; 8 bases line up with TRBD2. The J segment lost 8 bases and the V segment lost 3 bases, leaving 13 bases of the junction unmatched. Looked up from germline, CDR1 is LNHDA and CDR2 is SQIVND (reference sequence). This CDR3 comprises 16 residues. Looking up the rest from reference TRBV19 and TRBJ2-3 gives the full variable domain: DGGITQSPKYLFRKEGQNVTLSCEQNLNHDAMYWYRQDPGQGLRLIYYSQIVNDFQKGDIAEGYSVSREKKESFPLTVTSAQKNPTAFYLCASSMGSGSVEVTQYFGPGTRLTVL.

This chain uses TRBV5-1 with TRBJ2-1; D possibly corresponds to TRBD1 (6 bases). Germline V gene data show CDR1 as SGHRS and CDR2 as YFSETQ. V was shortened by 4 bases and J by 8 bases, with 13 bases between the two germline ends. CDR3 length: 13 amino acids. CDR3 sequence (DNA): TGCGCCAGCAGCCCACAGGGCGTCGATGAGCAGTTCTTC. This translates into CASSPQGVDEQFF.

In the case of this clone: At one end, the junction sequence differs from germline, possibly due to a read error. The CDR3 nucleotides read TGCGCCAGCAGCTCTATGGACAGGCCGGCGGTCTTC. The encoded protein is CASSSMDRPAVF. This chain uses TRBV5-1 with TRBJ2-1; 7 nucleotides line up with TRBD1. The CDR3 covers 12 residues. Germline CDR1 SGHRS, CDR2 YFSETQ.

The chain combines TRBV7-9 with TRBJ2-7; a weak D match, TRBD1 (6 bases). The CDR3 contains 14 residues. CDR1 SEHNR and CDR2 FQNEAQ come from the germline V gene (reference sequence). Trimming removed 1 base at V and 2 bases at J, with 9 bases between. The CDR3 DNA follows: TGTGCCAGCAGCTTAGTGGCAGGGGCCTACGAGCAGTACTTC. Encoded protein: CASSLVAGAYEQYF.

The V gene is TRBV6-1, the J gene TRBJ2-4, with D tentatively TRBD1 (5 bases). The V and J ends lost 7 bases and 3 bases respectively, with 16 bases between them. Looked up from germline, CDR1 is MNHNS and CDR2 is SASEGT. The CDR3 is 15 residues long. The DNA for the CDR3 is TGTGCCAGCAACGTAAAGACAGTCGGCAAAAACATTCAGTACTTC. Protein product: CASNVKTVGKNIQYF.

The V gene is TRBV6-5, the J gene TRBJ2-7; TRBD1 aligns across 7 bases. J gave up 2 bases and V 0 bases, and 4 bases lay outside the gene matches. The CDR3 spans 15 residues. Looked up from germline, CDR1 is MNHEY and CDR2 is SVGAGI. The CDR3 sequence: CASSYSRQGAYEQYF. The DNA of the CDR3 is TGTGCCAGCAGTTACTCGAGGCAGGGGGCCTACGAGCAGTACTTC.

The count of this clone is one. The chain employs TRBV2 and TRBJ1-1, with 7 bases matching TRBD1. V lost 6 bases, J lost 10 bases, and 8 bases stayed unmatched. CDR3 length equals 12 residues. From germline, CDR1 is SNHLY and CDR2 FYNNEI. For the CDR3, the DNA is TGTGCCAGCAGCCAACCTCGGACAGGAGCTTTCTTT. Residues: CASSQPRTGAFF.